The 13 T cell receptor beta chains below come from one sample, sequenced in a study of cytomegalovirus exposure and HLA in healthy donors listed by TCRdb under 2017. The library was prepared using the immunoSEQ multiplex PCR assay. For the multiplex PCR, a mixture combining 60 forward primers for TCR Vbeta segments and 13 reverse primers for TCR Jbeta segments was used. In TCRdb, the immuneACCESS table is reduced to in-frame sequences with V and J assigned. These tables do not hold every clone; where another copy was compared, an unresolved V gene accounts for under half, and the others remain unexplained. This sample holds about 210,000 clones; around 76% were observed only once. Of the sample, around 6% falls within the top ten clones. What was sequenced was PBMCs. The source of these receptors is a man in his forties in good health and CMV-seropositive.

V usage is TRBV6-6 and J usage is TRBJ2-7; 7 bases agree with TRBD1. Germline V CDR1 and CDR2: MNHNY, SVGAGI (reference sequence). The CDR3 length is 14 residues. V lost 7 bases, J lost 3 bases, and 9 bases stayed unmatched. Here the CDR3 DNA reads TGTGCCAGCACCCTAGGGGCAGGGGGCTACGAGCAGTACTTC. It translates to CASTLGAGGYEQYF.

V usage is TRBV7-6 and J usage is TRBJ2-7; 7 nucleotides align to TRBD2. Looked up from germline, CDR1 is SGHVS and CDR2 is FNYEAQ. J lost 1 base, V lost 3 bases, and 3 bases had no gene match. The CDR3 consists of 14 residues. The CDR3 loop reads CASSFASGSYEQYF. CDR3 sequence (DNA): TGTGCCAGCAGCTTCGCTAGCGGATCCTACGAGCAGTACTTC.

CDR3 loop: CASSQDPRIYNEKLFF. CDR3 DNA sequence: TGCGCCAGCAGCCAAGATCCGCGGATATATAATGAAAAACTGTTTTTT. This sequence joins TRBV4-1 and TRBJ1-4; D not resolved. The CDR3 loop spans 16 amino acids. Per germline, CDR1 MGHRA and CDR2 YSYEKL. V was shortened by 0 bases and J by 4 bases, with 12 bases between the two germline ends.

The chain has TRBV2 and TRBJ2-7, with 9 bases matching TRBD1. Germline V gene sequence: CDR1 SNHLY, CDR2 FYNNEI. The CDR3 totals 15 residues. V lost 4 bases and J lost 4; bases outside the gene matches: 8. CDR3 loop: CASSAGRTGVYEQYV. The CDR3 region has the DNA TGTGCCAGCAGTGCTGGGAGGACAGGGGTTTACGAGCAGTACGTC.

The chain is built from TRBV30 and TRBJ2-1, with 12 bases matching TRBD1. V lost 0 bases and J lost 7; bases outside the gene matches: 4. The germline V gene encodes CDR1 GTSNPN and CDR2 SVGIG (reference sequence). CDR3 length: 15 residues. DNA of the CDR3: TGTGCCTGGAGTGTAGGGACAGGGGGCTGGAATGAGCAGTTCTTC. It encodes CAWSVGTGGWNEQFF.

The rearrangement uses TRBV7-9 and TRBJ1-2; D not certain. The germline V and J ends were trimmed by 4 bases and 0 bases, with 18 bases remaining between them. Germline CDR1 and CDR2: SEHNR and FQNEAQ (reference sequence). The length of the CDR3 is 17 residues. The CDR3 DNA follows: TGTGCCAGCAGCTCCTCGGAGGAGATGCGCCCTAACTATGGCTACACCTTC. It yields the protein CASSSSEEMRPNYGYTF.

This clone was recorded at least ten times. The rearrangement joins TRBV6-1 to TRBJ2-6; no firm D call. The V and J ends lost 4 bases and 0 bases respectively, with 10 bases between them. This CDR3 has 16 residues. In germline, CDR1 is MNHNS, CDR2 SASEGT. The CDR3 here is CASSASVDSGANVLTF. The CDR3 region has the DNA TGTGCCAGCAGTGCCAGTGTCGACTCTGGGGCCAACGTCCTGACTTTC.

The gene calls are TRBV19 and TRBJ2-5; tentatively, D is TRBD2 (5 bases). V was pared by 9 bases and J by 2 bases, with 13 bases between. The CDR3 contains 13 residues. The germline gives CDR1 LNHDA, CDR2 SQIVND (reference sequence). CDR3 nucleotides: TGTGCCAGCTCTAGTCGGGGTCAAGAGACCCAGTACTTC. It specifies CASSSRGQETQYF. Looking up the rest from reference TRBV19 and TRBJ2-5 gives the full variable domain: DGGITQSPKYLFRKEGQNVTLSCEQNLNHDAMYWYRQDPGQGLRLIYYSQIVNDFQKGDIAEGYSVSREKKESFPLTVTSAQKNPTAFYLCASSSRGQETQYFGPGTRLLVL.

The CDR3 reads CASSIDNNRVVYGYTF. As DNA, the CDR3 is TGTGCCAGTAGTATAGATAACAACAGGGTCGTCTATGGCTACACCTTC. This chain joins TRBV19 and TRBJ1-2; TRBD1 is a possible D gene (6 bases). The CDR3 covers 16 residues. The V gene lost 0 bases and the J gene lost 4 bases, with 15 bases spanning the gap. Germline V gene lookup returns CDR1 LNHDA and CDR2 SQIVND (reference sequence).

This clone occurred once. This chain joins TRBV5-1 and TRBJ2-7; 7 bases line up with TRBD1. The CDR3 runs 15 residues. V gave up 2 bases and J gave up 2 bases; unmatched junction bases: 7. From germline, CDR1 is SGHRS and CDR2 YFSETQ. CDR3 amino acids: CASSFYRGPTYEQYF. CDR3 sequence (DNA): TGCGCCAGCAGCTTTTACAGGGGACCGACCTACGAGCAGTACTTC.

The chain is built from TRBV6-1 and TRBJ2-7; D gene ambiguous. The V gene lost 7 bases and the J gene lost 2 bases, with 6 bases spanning the gap. CDR1 is MNHNS and CDR2 is SASEGT in the germline V gene. This CDR3 comprises 11 residues. The CDR3 sequence is CASTATYEQYF. DNA for the CDR3: TGTGCCAGCACAGCGACCTACGAGCAGTACTTC.

This clone was observed a handful of times. V is TRBV7-9 and J is TRBJ2-5, with D possibly being TRBD1 (5 bases). Germline assignment: CDR1 SEHNR and CDR2 FQNEAQ (reference sequence). Trimming took 3 bases from V and 2 from J, leaving 10 bases between them. CDR3 size: 14 residues. The CDR3, as DNA: TGTGCCAGCAGCTTGCAGGGATGGCAAGAGACCCAGTACTTC. The encoded protein is CASSLQGWQETQYF.

This chain uses TRBV2 with TRBJ1-2, with a possible D match to TRBD1 (6 bases). Looked up from germline, CDR1 is SNHLY and CDR2 is FYNNEI. V gave up 4 bases and J gave up 13 bases, with 19 bases separating them. The CDR3 loop spans 13 amino acids. CDR3 residues: CASSVSQGNSPTF. The CDR3 DNA follows: TGTGCCAGCAGTGTTAGCCAGGGGAATTCTCCCACCTTC.